This entry lists 28 T cell receptor beta chains sequenced from one sample in a study of spatial heterogeneity in lung cancer. Time point given: sample taken at primary tumor resection. In each case, whole RNA from tumor, nontumor lung or frozen PBMC was sequenced unsorted. TCRdb used MiXCR to reprocess the 5' RACE reads, holding one entry per CDR3 protein. The sample lists more than 65,000 distinct CDR3 sequences; approximately 12% were seen once. The source material was PBMCs, sampled at surgery. These receptors came from a male donor with early-stage non-small cell lung cancer.

In this sample, this clonotype turned up a few times. The CDR3 reads CSVPSDTGVEYF. CDR3 DNA sequence: TGCAGCGTTCCCTCTGACACGGGCGTGGAGTACTTC. The rearrangement joins TRBV29-1 to TRBJ2-7, with no clear D. V lost 5 bases and J lost 11, with 19 bases in between. The CDR3 contains 12 residues. Looked up from germline, CDR1 is SQVTM and CDR2 is ANQGSEA.

There are a few counts of this clonotype. CDR3 coding DNA: TGTGCCTGGAACATAGAGAACGAGCAGTACTTC. Translated: CAWNIENEQYF. The chain is built from TRBV30 and TRBJ2-7; no definite D call. Trimming pared 4 bases from V and 5 bases from J, leaving 9 bases between. This CDR3 region has 11 residues. The germline V gene encodes CDR1 GTSNPN and CDR2 SVGIG (reference sequence).

This clonotype showed up just a few times. V and J are TRBV6-2 or TRBV6-3 and TRBJ2-3; 7 nucleotides line up with TRBD2. Trimming cost V 7 bases and J 1 base; bases outside gene matches: 5. CDR1 MNHEY and CDR2 SVGEGT come from the germline V gene. The CDR3 has 14 residues. CDR3 protein: CASKAGAGTDTQYF. DNA of the CDR3: TGTGCCAGCAAGGCGGGAGCGGGCACAGATACGCAGTATTTT.

The chain has TRBV7-8 and TRBJ2-7, with 10 bases lining up with TRBD1. The V gene's germline CDR1 is SGHVS and CDR2 FQNEAQ. V lost 5 bases, J lost 4 bases, and 2 bases stayed unmatched. CDR3 length equals 13 residues. CDR3 region: CASSQDRGYEQYF. The CDR3 region has the DNA TGTGCCAGCAGCCAGGACAGGGGGTACGAGCAGTACTTC. Together with reference TRBV7-8 and TRBJ2-7, the CDR3 gives the full variable domain: GAGVSQSPRYKVAKRGQDVALRCDPISGHVSLFWYQQALGQGPEFLTYFQNEAQLDKSGLPSDRFFAERPEGSVSTLKIQRTQQEDSAVYLCASSQDRGYEQYFGPGTRLTVT.

The chain couples TRBV29-1 to TRBJ1-5, with TRBD1 matching 7 bases. Per germline, CDR1 SQVTM and CDR2 ANQGSEA. Trimming took 7 bases from V and 3 from J; bases not matched to a gene: 6. This CDR3 has 13 amino acids. The CDR3 loop is CSAGGTANQPQHF. The CDR3 region has the DNA TGCAGCGCTGGAGGGACAGCCAATCAGCCCCAGCATTTT.

The gene calls are TRBV6-5 and TRBJ2-7; D might be TRBD1 (5 bases). The CDR3 sequence is 13 residues long. CDR1 MNHEY and CDR2 SVGAGI come from the germline V gene. Trimming stripped 3 bases from V and 5 bases from J, with 11 bases between. This CDR3 reads CASSYSGLNEQYF. CDR3 nucleotide sequence: TGTGCCAGCAGTTATTCAGGGCTGAACGAGCAGTACTTC.

This clonotype was recorded a few times. The chain is built from TRBV6-2 or TRBV6-3 and TRBJ2-1; unclear D gene. V lost 0 bases and J lost 5, with 14 bases in between. Germline CDR1 and CDR2: MNHEY and SVGEGT. The CDR3 is 16 amino acids. The CDR3 reads CASSYSPVPEDNEQFF. DNA of the CDR3: TGTGCCAGCAGTTACTCGCCGGTCCCAGAAGACAATGAGCAGTTCTTC.

The V and J genes are TRBV7-9 and TRBJ1-1, with D perhaps TRBD1 (6 bases). Germline CDR1 and CDR2: SEHNR and FQNEAQ (reference sequence). The CDR3 consists of 14 residues. Deletions cut 8 bases from V and 1 base from J, with 14 bases between. CDR3 in DNA: TGTGCCAGCGAAATCCGGGGGGCGAACACTGAAGCTTTCTTT. Amino acids: CASEIRGANTEAFF.

A few counts support this clonotype. The V and J genes are TRBV24-1 and TRBJ1-2; D may be TRBD1 (6 bases). Per the germline V gene, CDR1 is KGHDR and CDR2 is SFDVKD. The V end lost 3 bases, the J end lost 3 bases, and 16 bases lay between the germline ends. The CDR3 length is 16 residues. CDR3 coding DNA: TGTGCCACCAGTGATGCGACAGGAATCTCCCACTATGGCTACACCTTC. Translation: CATSDATGISHYGYTF.

This clonotype turned up a few times. The chain uses TRBV5-1 and TRBJ2-1, with D unresolved. The CDR3 loop spans 16 amino acids. The germline gives CDR1 SGHRS, CDR2 YFSETQ. Trimming shortened V by 5 bases and J by 0 bases, and 15 bases separated the two germline ends. The DNA for the CDR3 is TGCGCCAGCAGTTTAGACGGGCTCAGCTCCTACAATGAGCAGTTCTTC. It is translated as CASSLDGLSSYNEQFF.

This clonotype was observed many times. The V and J genes are TRBV5-1 and TRBJ2-3, with TRBD1 as a possible D gene (5 bases). This CDR3 contains 15 residues. V shed 5 bases and J shed 4 bases, with 17 bases lying between them. The germline V gene has CDR1 SGHRS and CDR2 YFSETQ. CDR3 loop: CASRPLGLFADTQYF. The DNA of the CDR3 is TGCGCCAGCAGGCCCTTGGGGCTATTCGCAGATACGCAGTATTTT.

In this sample, this clonotype turned up a few times. The rearrangement links TRBV7-9 to TRBJ2-2, with 7 positions matching TRBD1. V dropped 3 bases and J dropped 1; count of bases not matched to a gene: 5. The CDR3 spans 16 residues. Per the germline V gene, CDR1 is SEHNR and CDR2 is FQNEAQ (reference sequence). Here the CDR3 DNA reads TGTGCCAGCAGCTTTCTCCGGGACAGGAACACCGGGGAGCTGTTTTTT. Translation gives CASSFLRDRNTGELFF.

The chain combines TRBV19 with TRBJ2-1; 7 bases are shared with TRBD1. This CDR3 has 16 residues. The V and J ends lost 5 bases and 4 bases, in that order; junction bases with no gene match: 11. Germline CDR1 LNHDA, CDR2 SQIVND (reference sequence). This chain's CDR3 is CASSSAPGQQYNEQFF. The CDR3 DNA sequence: TGTGCCAGTAGTTCTGCTCCGGGACAGCAATACAATGAGCAGTTCTTC.

This clonotype was recorded many times. This chain links TRBV5-6 with TRBJ2-7, with TRBD2 matching 11 bases. The CDR3 is 14 amino acids. V dropped 4 bases and J dropped 4; count of bases not matched to a gene: 4. Germline assignment: CDR1 SGHDT and CDR2 YYEEEE. The CDR3 loop is CASSPGLADYEQYF. The CDR3 DNA is TGTGCCAGCAGCCCGGGACTAGCGGATTACGAGCAGTACTTC.

The chain combines TRBV20-1 with TRBJ2-7; D possibly corresponds to TRBD2 (6 bases). Trimming removed 3 bases from V and 0 bases from J, with 6 bases in between. Germline CDR1 reads DFQATT; CDR2 reads SNEGSKA (reference sequence). CDR3 length equals 12 residues. Written as DNA, the CDR3 is TGCAGTGCTAGCGGGAGCTCCTACGAGCAGTACTTC. This sequence encodes CSASGSSYEQYF.

This clonotype was seen repeatedly, ten times or more. V gene TRBV7-9 combines with J gene TRBJ1-2; D gene uncertain. V dropped 5 bases and J dropped 9 bases, with 16 bases sitting between them. This CDR3 has 13 amino acids. Germline loops: CDR1 SEHNR, CDR2 FQNEAQ (reference sequence). The CDR3 protein is CASSPTLGDSYTF. The CDR3 DNA reads TGTGCCAGCAGCCCCACCCTCGGGGATAGCTACACCTTC.

This clonotype appeared a few times. The chain has TRBV12-3 or TRBV12-4 and TRBJ2-6; TRBD1 might be the D (5 bases). CDR3 size: 16 residues. Trimming pared 5 bases from V and 0 bases from J, leaving 11 bases between. CDR3 sequence: CASSVTALSGANVLTF. In nucleotides, the CDR3 is TGTGCCAGCAGTGTGACAGCTCTCTCTGGGGCCAACGTCCTGACTTTC.

In its sample, this clonotype was seen a few times. The CDR3 loop is CASSLGGTGYTEAFF. The CDR3 DNA follows: TGTGCCAGCAGCTTAGGAGGGACAGGGTACACTGAAGCTTTCTTT. V usage is TRBV7-2 and J usage is TRBJ1-1; TRBD1 matches 9 bases. This CDR3 is 15 amino acids long. Germline CDR1 reads SGHTA; CDR2 reads FQGNSA. J was trimmed by 3 bases and V by 1 base; bases with no gene match: 3.

In its sample, this clonotype was seen a few times. The CDR3 loop is CASKAGLGNQPQHF. CDR3 nucleotide sequence: TGTGCCAGCAAGGCAGGGCTTGGCAATCAGCCCCAGCATTTT. The V and J genes are TRBV6-6 and TRBJ1-5, with a weak D call TRBD1 (5 bases). The CDR3 runs to 14 residues. Trimming shortened V by 7 bases and J by 2 bases, and 12 bases separated the two germline ends. Germline CDR1 MNHNY, CDR2 SVGAGI (reference sequence).

V usage is TRBV11-2 and J usage is TRBJ2-7; 12 nucleotides match TRBD2. V shed 5 bases and J 1 base; nucleotides not matched to a gene: 6. The CDR3 is made up of 16 amino acids. Germline CDR1 SGHAT, CDR2 FQNNGV. CDR3 in DNA: TGTGCCAGCAGCCCCGGGACTAGCGGGCCGTCCTACGAGCAGTACTTC. It encodes CASSPGTSGPSYEQYF.

At least ten counts were recorded for this clonotype. The genes are TRBV15 and TRBJ1-3, with D unclear. The CDR3 covers 15 residues. Per germline, CDR1 LNHNV and CDR2 YYDKDF (reference sequence). Trimming left V 3 bases short and J 1 base short, with 10 bases between. The CDR3 here is CATSSRPDSGNTIYF. CDR3 nucleotide sequence: TGTGCCACCAGCAGCAGGCCAGATTCTGGAAACACCATATATTTT.

The chain carries TRBV5-1 and TRBJ1-2; possibly TRBD1 for D (6 bases). Germline CDR1 reads SGHRS; CDR2 reads YFSETQ. The CDR3 loop spans 15 amino acids. V lost 0 bases and J 3 bases, leaving 12 bases between the germline ends. DNA of the CDR3: TGCGCCAGCAGCTTGGAGTGGGGGCAAGACTATGGCTACACCTTC. Protein: CASSLEWGQDYGYTF.

There are many counts of this clonotype. The chain links TRBV7-9 to TRBJ2-5, with D maybe TRBD2 (7 bases). From germline, CDR1 is SEHNR and CDR2 FQNEAQ (reference sequence). V lost 5 bases to trimming and J lost 2 bases, with 15 bases between them. CDR3 size: 15 residues. The CDR3 region is CASSPPGGVQETQYF. The DNA of the CDR3 is TGTGCCAGCAGCCCCCCGGGGGGCGTACAAGAGACCCAGTACTTC.

This clonotype was seen only a few times. The chain has TRBV19 and TRBJ2-3; TRBD2 agrees at 8 bases. V trimming: 6 bases; J trimming: 8 bases; junction bases outside the gene matches: 13. The CDR3 contains 15 residues. Per germline, CDR1 LNHDA and CDR2 SQIVND (reference sequence). CDR3 residues: CASSETSGSWGTQYF. CDR3 DNA sequence: TGTGCCAGTAGCGAAACTAGCGGATCCTGGGGTACGCAGTATTTT.

The chain combines TRBV2 with TRBJ1-1, with 7 positions matching TRBD1. CDR1 SNHLY and CDR2 FYNNEI come from the germline V gene. V dropped 6 bases and J dropped 1; count of bases not matched to a gene: 8. The CDR3 spans 15 residues. CDR3 coding DNA: TGTGCCAGCAGACACGACCGGGACAGGAACACTGAAGCTTTCTTT. As protein: CASRHDRDRNTEAFF.

This clonotype has only a few counts. The V call is TRBV11-2, the J call TRBJ2-1, with TRBD2 matching 10 bases. The CDR3 is 14 amino acids. After removal of 5 bases from V and 6 bases from J, the junction contained 4 bases not matched to a gene. CDR1 and CDR2 from the germline V gene are SGHAT and FQNNGV. DNA of the CDR3: TGTGCCAGCAGCGCTAGCGGGAGCGCCAATGAGCAGTTCTTC. It encodes CASSASGSANEQFF. Supplemented by reference TRBV11-2 and TRBJ2-1, the full variable domain reads EAGVAQSPRYKIIEKRQSVAFWCNPISGHATLYWYQQILGQGPKLLIQFQNNGVVDDSQLPKDRFSAERLKGVDSTLKIQPAKLEDSAVYLCASSASGSANEQFFGPGTRLTVL.

This clonotype was observed at least ten times. This chain joins TRBV5-5 and TRBJ1-2, with D tentatively TRBD1 (6 bases). The CDR3 covers 15 residues. Trimming cost V 4 bases and J 3 bases, with 16 bases left between them. The germline gives CDR1 SGHKS, CDR2 YYEKEE (reference sequence). CDR3 in DNA: TGTGCCAGCAGCCTCCACGGGGGCGAGGACTATGGCTACACCTTC. It specifies CASSLHGGEDYGYTF.

This clonotype was counted a few times. This chain links TRBV29-1 with TRBJ2-2; D uncertain. V lost 1 base, J lost 2 bases, and 5 bases lay in between. The germline V gene encodes CDR1 SQVTM and CDR2 ANQGSEA. There are 13 residues in the CDR3. CDR3 sequence (DNA): TGCAGCGTTGAAGTTAAAAACACCGGGGAGCTGTTTTTT. Translated: CSVEVKNTGELFF.